These T cell receptor beta chains were read from a single sample in a study of blood T cells in healthy people across ages. MiXCR was run by TCRdb on the 5' RACE reads, yielding one entry per CDR3 protein. This table holds some 1,800,000 distinct CDR3 sequences, roughly 43% found once. Sequenced material: blood. The receptors originated from a human donor in good health. Each CDR3 is given with its conserved first and last residue. The D gene is left open where the match is weak. Clone sizes are given selectively: once, few, many, or a class where the clone is expanded.

V	length	J	size	D	CDR3	DNA
TRBV5-1	17	TRBJ1-6	-	-	CASSLESGGQVNSPLHF	TGCGCCAGCAGCTTGGAATCTGGCGGCCAGGTTAATTCACCCCTCCACTTT
TRBV6-5	15	TRBJ2-7	-	-	CASSNSLADTYEQYF	TGTGCCAGCAGTAACTCCCTGGCAGACACCTACGAGCAGTACTTC
TRBV9	15	TRBJ2-5	-	-	CASNLDRKIKETQYF	TGTGCCAGCAACTTGGACCGGAAAATCAAAGAGACCCAGTACTTC
TRBV6-5	15	TRBJ1-1	-	-	CASSYVEGPNTEAFF	TGTGCCAGCAGTTACGTAGAGGGGCCGAACACTGAAGCTTTCTTT
TRBV20-1	15	TRBJ1-4	-	TRBD1	CSAPGQGATNEKLFF	TGCAGTGCTCCGGGACAGGGGGCCACTAATGAAAAACTGTTTTTT
TRBV9	13	TRBJ1-2	-	-	CASSAESLRGYTF	TGTGCCAGCAGCGCTGAGAGTTTACGTGGCTACACCTTC
TRBV6-5	15	TRBJ1-1	-	-	CASSYGGGAKGEAFF	TGTGCCAGCAGTTACGGCGGGGGCGCAAAAGGTGAAGCTTTCTTT
TRBV14	13	TRBJ1-1	-	-	CASSPSLGTEAFF	TGTGCCAGCAGCCCAAGCCTAGGCACTGAAGCTTTCTTT
TRBV4-3	14	TRBJ1-2	-	-	CASSPGPAVYGYTF	TGCGCCAGCAGCCCGGGACCCGCGGTCTATGGCTACACCTTC
TRBV12-3/TRBV12-4	14	TRBJ1-1	many	-	CASSLRQGRTEAFF	TGTGCCAGCAGTTTGCGGCAGGGGCGGACTGAAGCTTTCTTT
TRBV13	12	TRBJ1-1	-	-	CASSYSETEAFF	TGTGCCAGCAGCTATTCTGAGACTGAAGCTTTCTTT
TRBV20-1	13	TRBJ2-5	few	TRBD2	CSAPSGGMETQYF	TGCAGTGCTCCTAGCGGGGGGATGGAGACCCAGTACTTC
TRBV4-2	15	TRBJ2-5	-	TRBD1	CASSPRTGPQETQYF	TGTGCCAGCAGCCCCCGGACAGGGCCCCAAGAGACCCAGTACTTC
TRBV7-9	14	TRBJ2-1	many	TRBD1	CASSPRQGYNEQFF	TGTGCCAGCAGCCCTAGACAGGGTTACAATGAGCAGTTCTTC
TRBV12-3/TRBV12-4	16	TRBJ1-2	-	TRBD1	CASSPDLGQGETGYTF	TGTGCCAGCAGTCCCGACCTAGGACAGGGGGAGACGGGCTACACCTTC
TRBV7-9	15	TRBJ1-1	few	-	CASSLGQGLYSQAFF	TGTGCCAGCAGCTTAGGTCAGGGACTATACTCCCAAGCTTTCTTT
TRBV7-2	12	TRBJ2-7	many	-	CASSGGIYEQYF	TGTGCCAGCAGCGGAGGTATTTACGAGCAGTACTTC
TRBV10-2	14	TRBJ1-2	few	-	CASKMDGIHYGYTF	TGCGCCAGCAAGATGGACGGGATCCACTATGGCTACACCTTC
TRBV7-2	17	TRBJ2-2	-	-	CASSLDAEPFGTGELFF	TGTGCCAGCAGCTTAGATGCGGAGCCCTTTGGCACCGGGGAGCTGTTTTTT
TRBV5-6	14	TRBJ2-5	few	-	CASSRRGTPETQYF	TGTGCCAGCAGCCGGCGGGGGACACCAGAGACCCAGTACTTC
TRBV10-3	14	TRBJ2-3	-	-	CAISEVRSRDTQYF	TGTGCCATCAGTGAGGTGAGGTCTCGGGATACGCAGTATTTT
TRBV29-1	16	TRBJ2-3	-	TRBD1	CSVESFGTGPTDAQYF	TGCAGCGTTGAATCATTCGGGACAGGGCCCACAGATGCGCAGTATTTT
TRBV12-3/TRBV12-4	15	TRBJ2-3	-	-	CATADRGSGTDTQYF	TGTGCCACCGCGGACCGGGGGAGTGGCACAGATACGCAGTATTTT
TRBV4-1	15	TRBJ1-2	-	-	CASSLWGGEAYGYTF	TGCGCCAGCAGCCTCTGGGGCGGGGAAGCCTATGGCTACACCTTC
TRBV7-6	15	TRBJ2-1	few	-	CASSLDARAGNEQFF	TGTGCCAGCAGCTTAGATGCACGGGCGGGGAATGAGCAGTTCTTC
TRBV5-1	16	TRBJ2-7	-	TRBD2	CASSLLLAGGPDEQYF	TGCGCCAGCAGCTTACTGCTAGCGGGAGGGCCCGACGAGCAGTACTTC
TRBV20-1	17	TRBJ2-1	-	-	CSASPPLGDYPYNEQFF	TGCAGTGCTAGCCCACCCCTAGGCGATTACCCCTACAATGAGCAGTTCTTC
TRBV6-6	17	TRBJ1-3	once	-	CASSYSSGDHSGNTIYF	TGTGCCAGCAGTTACTCGTCTGGTGACCACTCTGGAAACACCATATATTTT
TRBV7-2	18	TRBJ2-1	-	TRBD2	CASSSSTTGGASYNEQFF	TGTGCCAGCAGCTCCTCTACTACGGGGGGGGCGTCCTACAATGAGCAGTTCTTC
TRBV5-1	13	TRBJ2-7	few	-	CASSLTYQDEQYF	TGCGCCAGCAGCTTGACCTACCAGGACGAGCAGTACTTC
TRBV15	16	TRBJ2-7	few	-	CATSRDLEGGSQEQYF	TGTGCCACCAGCAGAGATCTGGAAGGGGGTTCGCAAGAGCAGTACTTC
TRBV7-9	16	TRBJ2-1	-	-	CASSFPRGASYNEQFF	TGTGCCAGCAGCTTCCCACGGGGGGCCTCCTACAATGAGCAGTTCTTC
TRBV27	13	TRBJ1-1	-	-	CASSLGRYAEAFF	TGTGCCAGCAGTTTAGGGCGGTACGCTGAAGCTTTCTTT
TRBV12-3/TRBV12-4	12	TRBJ1-2	few	-	CASNPPGGGYTF	TGTGCCAGCAACCCCCCGGGGGGCGGCTACACCTTC
TRBV29-1	14	TRBJ1-1	-	-	CSVEESGVGTEAFF	TGCAGCGTTGAAGAGTCGGGGGTAGGGACTGAAGCTTTCTTT
TRBV3-1	14	TRBJ2-7	-	-	CASGHGPHSYEQYF	TGTGCCAGCGGCCATGGACCGCACTCCTACGAGCAGTACTTC
TRBV7-2	15	TRBJ2-3	-	-	CASSPSRVRTDTQYF	TGTGCCAGCAGCCCATCGAGGGTTAGGACAGATACGCAGTATTTT
TRBV27	14	TRBJ2-1	few	-	CASSLGRGHNEQFF	TGTGCCAGCAGTTTGGGCCGGGGCCACAATGAGCAGTTCTTC
TRBV4-3	14	TRBJ2-7	few	-	CASSQDPGTYEQYF	TGCGCCAGCAGCCAAGATCCGGGAACCTACGAGCAGTACTTC
TRBV12-5	18	TRBJ2-2	-	-	CASGLVPDGQINTGELFF	TGTGCTAGTGGTTTGGTACCAGACGGACAGATTAACACCGGGGAGCTGTTTTTT
TRBV4-3	13	TRBJ2-3	few	-	CASSLWREDTQYF	TGCGCCAGCAGCCTGTGGAGGGAGGATACGCAGTATTTT
TRBV4-3	19	TRBJ2-1	-	-	CASSQDVRGPSAGYNEQFF	TGCGCCAGCAGCCAAGACGTGAGGGGACCCTCGGCTGGCTACAATGAGCAGTTCTTC